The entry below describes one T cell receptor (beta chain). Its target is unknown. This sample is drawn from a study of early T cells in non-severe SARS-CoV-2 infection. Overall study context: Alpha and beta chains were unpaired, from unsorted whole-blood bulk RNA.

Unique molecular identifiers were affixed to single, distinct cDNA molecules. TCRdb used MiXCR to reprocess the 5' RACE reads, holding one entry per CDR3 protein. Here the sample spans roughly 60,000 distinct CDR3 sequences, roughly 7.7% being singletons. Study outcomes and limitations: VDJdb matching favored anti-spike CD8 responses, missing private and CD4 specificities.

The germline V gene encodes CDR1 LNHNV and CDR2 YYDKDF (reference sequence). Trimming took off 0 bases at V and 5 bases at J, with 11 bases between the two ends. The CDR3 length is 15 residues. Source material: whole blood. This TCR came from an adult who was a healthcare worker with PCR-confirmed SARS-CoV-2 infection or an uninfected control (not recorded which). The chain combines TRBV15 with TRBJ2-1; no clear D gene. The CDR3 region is CATSRDKGRHNEQFF. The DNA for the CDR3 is TGTGCCACCAGCAGAGACAAGGGTAGGCACAATGAGCAGTTCTTC.